This T cell receptor beta chain was sequenced in a study of T cells after yellow fever vaccination. Study-level results: The secondary response was weaker but peaked faster, day 5 versus 15. At approximately 96% for CD4 and about 91% for CD8, most primary-vaccination clones showed up again after the booster. FACS-sorted repertoires might harbor abundant contaminating clonotypes from the bulk population.

5'RACE template switching produced TCR cDNA carrying a universal primer site and UMIs. TCRdb processed the 5' RACE reads anew with MiXCR; each CDR3 protein has one entry. This sample carries about 510,000 distinct CDR3 sequences, around a fifth of them seen once, and the ten largest clones take around 16%. The CDR3 length is 12 residues. V lost 2 bases and J lost 2, with 7 bases in between. Germline assignment: CDR1 SQVTM and CDR2 ANQGSEA. This clonotype has only a few counts. Its antigen is not identified. This chain connects TRBV29-1 to TRBJ2-7, with D possibly TRBD1 on 5 matching bases. The starting material was PBMCs, obtained 21 days after the first yellow fever vaccination. The origin of this receptor is a man aged 18 to 30 who received the YFV17D yellow fever vaccine. This CDR3 is CSVERGPYEQYF. In DNA, the CDR3 is TGCAGCGTTGAAAGGGGTCCCTACGAGCAGTACTTC.